This TCR beta chain was captured in a study of blood T cell repertoires in COVID-19 (dated by TCRdb to about 2020). About the full investigation: Samples covering the acute and convalescent phases of COVID-19 were provided by collaborators in the United States, Italy and Spain. The material from the prospective study consisted of cDNA or gDNA derived from T cells, B-cell-depleted T cells, or PBMCs. The dataset comprised deeply sampled blood TCRbeta repertoires from subjects exposed to, actively infected with, or recovered from COVID-19. A freely available public database, intended as a resource for researchers studying the immune response to SARS-CoV-2, is where the repertoires were released. Samples came from the ongoing ImmuneRACE study (first 160 participants) plus 1,254 subjects from 6 global collaborators. The sample metadata nearly always contained a de-identified subject ID, COVID-19 status, age in years and sex. Where available, HLA class I and class II types were taken from metadata supplied by the sample provider and were not determined by assay-based typing. Study-wide conclusions, independent of this receptor: How much clinical and demographic metadata was included differed by source and by participant, and the metadata was provided uncurated.

Notes on this clone: Its specific antigen is unknown. No clone much larger than this one lies a single base away; base qualities are absent.

Cut back by 6 bases and 7 bases, the V and J ends lie 14 bases apart. From cysteine to phenylalanine, the CDR3 is 13 amino acids long. Kept here is only the CDR3 DNA, which spans 39 bases and is read in frame from base 1. As encoded in the germline V gene, CDR1 is SGHNT while CDR2 is YENEEA. The collaborating institutions used their own protocols to collect whole blood in K2EDTA tubes. For TCRbeta analysis, collaborators shipped samples as frozen whole blood, isolated PBMCs, or DNA extracted from either of those sample types. TCRbeta CDR3 regions were amplified from genomic DNA using the immunoSEQ Assay, a bias-controlled multiplex PCR. The authors processed their data as follows. The number of nucleated cells in each sample was estimated from the amplification of reference gene primers within the assay. To quantify the absolute abundance of each unique TCRbeta CDR3 rearrangement, sequence reads were collapsed and filtered. For each sample, productive Simpson clonality was calculated as the square root of Simpson's diversity index over productive rearrangements. Held by TCRdb, this immuneACCESS table contains in-frame sequences only and omits some clones. Under half of the omission traces to an unresolved V gene where checked; the cause of the rest is unknown. For V, J and clone size, that table is used; D and trimming come from the DNA. Recorded for this sample are roughly 220,000 clones; around 86% of them occurred a single time. In total, the top ten clones hold approximately 6% of the sample.

This sequence originates from a man older than 75 with acute or convalescent COVID-19. The chain is encoded by TRBV11-3 joined to TRBJ2-3; TRBD1 could be the D gene, as 6 bases match. Material: peripheral blood. The CDR3 corresponds to CASSYREKNTQYF. The DNA sequence is as follows: TGTGCCAGCAGTTACAGGGAAAAAAATACGCAGTATTTT.